These T cell receptor beta chains were read from a single sample in a study of blood T cell repertoires in COVID-19. Sequenced by immunoSEQ multiplex PCR; TCRdb stores in-frame clones only, minus some. The data contain approximately 220,000 clones, 85% to 90% of them seen just once; the ten biggest clones take up about 3%. Sequencing was done on a sample of PBMCs or T cells enriched from blood (not recorded which). These receptors all come from a woman in her late teens or twenties in a cohort exposed to, infected with or recovered from COVID-19 (not recorded which). Each CDR3 is given with its conserved first and last residue. The D gene is left open where the match is weak. Size is stated for part of the rows, as once, few or many counts, or as a class when the clone is expanded.

size	D	V	J	CDR3	DNA
NA	NA	TRBV2	TRBJ1-3	CASNKLGNTIYF	TGTGCCAGCAACAAACTAGGAAACACCATATATTTT
NA	TRBD1	TRBV9	TRBJ2-2	CASSDRGGRGITGELFF	TGTGCCAGCAGCGACCGAGGGGGCAGGGGGATCACCGGGGAGCTGTTTTTT
NA	NA	TRBV7-9	TRBJ1-3	CASPEGSLSGNTIYF	TGTGCCAGCCCAGAGGGCTCTCTCTCTGGAAACACCATATATTTT
once	TRBD2	TRBV14	TRBJ2-7	CASSRGLAGAYEQYF	TGTGCCAGCAGCCGGGGACTAGCGGGAGCCTACGAGCAGTACTTC
NA	NA	TRBV12-3/TRBV12-4	TRBJ1-1	CASSYGGVTEAFF	TGTGCCAGCAGTTACGGGGGAGTCACTGAAGCTTTCTTT
NA	TRBD2	TRBV3-1/TRBV3-2	TRBJ2-7	CASRQTLAEWNEQYF	TGTGCCAGCAGGCAAACACTAGCGGAGTGGAACGAGCAGTACTTC
NA	TRBD1	TRBV19	TRBJ1-2	CASSRGQKLYGYTF	TGTGCCAGTAGTAGGGGACAGAAACTCTATGGCTACACCTTC
NA	NA	TRBV7-2	TRBJ2-3	CASSLQGLTTDTQYF	TGTGCCAGCAGCTTACAAGGACTCACTACAGATACGCAGTATTTT
once	NA	TRBV19	TRBJ1-2	CASSPRGTYGYTF	TGTGCCAGTAGTCCCCGGGGTACCTATGGCTACACCTTC
once	NA	TRBV28	TRBJ1-4	CASSPTARSEKLFF	TGTGCCAGCAGTCCTACAGCCAGGTCTGAAAAACTGTTTTTT